The subject of this entry is one T cell receptor (beta chain). Its recognized antigen is unknown. There are no base qualities to consult, and no much larger clone falls within one base. The source of the sample is a study of CD4 and CD8 cells across lung adenocarcinoma regions (dated by TCRdb to the late 2010s). Describing the broader study: Intratumor heterogeneity of the T cell receptor repertoire was examined by comparing tumor centers with tumor margins.

Library creation used PCR. TCRdb records HiSeq X Ten as the sequencer. TCRdb's own reprocessing of the public reads used fastp at Q25 and MiXCR and kept productive beta chains. Entries that share a CDR3 protein sequence are merged under the most common genes and DNA. In this sample the table shows 5,000 to 7,000 distinct CDR3 sequences, less than 55% of which occur a single time. Clones ranked in the top ten supply under 35% of the sample. Patients with localized lung adenocarcinoma, a subtype of non-small cell lung cancer, were used as donors. The centers of localized lung adenocarcinomas were where the samples came from. For TCR repertoire analysis, CD4+ T cells from tumor tissue were profiled apart from CD8+ T cells. Source material: CD4+ T cells from the center of a lung tumor. The cell subset or site label on this specimen signifies: tumor center region. The receptor comes from a female donor with lung adenocarcinoma. The CD4 and CD8 labels of this study may be unreliable.

The nucleotide sequence reads TGTGCCAGCAGCTCAGGGGAAGAGACCCAGTACTTC. Its translation reads: CASSSGEETQYF. The sequence joins TRBV6-1 to TRBJ2-5; possibly the D gene is TRBD1, per 6 matching bases. The CDR3, cysteine through phenylalanine, is 12 amino acids long. Of all the DNA, just the CDR3 is kept, 36 bases in frame from base 1. Deletion took 6 bases off V and 3 bases off J, with a span of 8 bases between the germline ends. The germline V gene encodes CDR1 MNHNS and CDR2 SASEGT.